Detailed here is one TCR beta chain. Its antigen remains unidentified. No clone much larger than this one lies a single base away; base qualities are absent. This entry comes from a study of cytomegalovirus exposure and HLA in healthy donors (dated 2017 in TCRdb). Regarding the study in general: An earlier analysis of some 500 of the donors reported about 290 Gb of sequence data and 100 million to 130 million unique TCR beta sequences from 150 million to 200 million T cells. To predict cytomegalovirus infection status, the study brought together high-throughput TCR immunosequencing, statistical association of individual TCRs with disease status, and machine learning. To study patterns of TCR occurrence, a later analysis re-analyzed previously published TCR beta repertoires from just over 650 donors and added high-resolution HLA genotyping. The study aimed to test whether cataloging public T cell receptors could reveal signatures of past pathogen exposure. A handful of DR-DQ haplotypes were treated as single units for association and clustering because of strong linkage in the cohort. Both class I and class II loci were covered by HLA typing, at four-digit resolution. In a later genetic analysis, genome-wide SNP genotypes for about three fifths of the roughly 670 donors were used, and that subset was treated as a discovery cohort. Typing coverage differed by locus: A, B, C, DRB1 and DQB1 were typed in roughly 629-630 donors, DQA1 in 500 to 550, DPA1 in around 600, and DPB1 in 450 to 480. Every discovery cohort repertoire had been produced on one sequencing platform. The study used immunosequencing to profile the T cell repertoires of approximately 650 subjects and linked those repertoires to cytomegalovirus serostatus. The later analysis used no new phenotypic data to find candidate immune exposures, relying instead on TCR beta sequences and their occurrence across donors. To decide whether each TCR beta V gene segment behaved as functional or pseudogenic, an earlier analysis of approximately 600 of the donors relied on high-throughput TCR beta sequencing. Around 320 gigabases of sequencing data and 70 million to 85 million unique TCR sequences were included in an early release covering roughly 600 HLA-typed donors. Of the roughly 400 genotyped donors, around 81% fell in the genetic ancestry cluster associated with self-reported Caucasian donors. Besides the first cohort of 666 subjects, a separate validation cohort made up of about 120 different subjects was used. Among a few hundred genotyped donors of the cohort, an average of around 240,000 unique TCR beta nucleotide sequences were sequenced per donor, around a sixth of them non-productive. Donor age, sex, ethnicity and CMV serostatus were collected together with the repertoire data. Broader findings and caveats from the paper: The study listed 150 to 200 TCR beta chains as associated with cytomegalovirus. In a later analysis, HLA-associated TCR beta chains showed more clonal expansion and lower generation probabilities than non-associated chains that were equally common. A later analysis found that most CMV-associated TCR beta chains appeared HLA-restricted, with HLA associations seemingly driven largely by CMV exposure. A further reported finding was that TCR beta sequences accurately predicted the HLA-A and HLA-B alleles for most subjects in the first cohort. Because counts were too low, seventeen rarely observed V segments, including chromosome 9 orphons, were left out of the earlier analysis of 587 of the donors. An association between a missense DCLRE1C variant and V-gene and J-gene trimming of TCR beta chains was found in a later genetic analysis and replicated in an independent cohort. Linkage disequilibrium might explain the correlated functional status among segregating V segments, but an unknown experimental factor could not be excluded. Cytomegalovirus status was reported to be diagnosed by the classifier with high specificity and sensitivity in both the original and validation cohorts. In a later analysis, several top co-occurrence clusters were reported to appear linked to parvovirus B19, influenza, CMV and Epstein-Barr virus. In a later analysis, the rate of TCR association differed among HLA loci, with DRB1 alleles having the most associated TCRs and HLA-C alleles having the fewest. The only immune exposure information available for the cohort was CMV serostatus. In an earlier analysis of about 600 of the donors, most TCR beta V segments appeared in productive rearrangements about 87% or about 30% of the time, broadly matching IMGT annotations. Because HLA typing was missing for some donors at each locus, association tests included only the typed subset. When HLA alleles, especially DR and DQ, strongly co-occurred, TCR associations were difficult to assign to individual alleles. Only TCR beta chains were sequenced in this cohort, and the absence of alpha or paired-chain data limited detectable features. Most TCR sequences were seen in very few donors, while some public TCRs were found in many individuals. A few of the identified cytomegalovirus-associated TCR beta chains were confirmed in vitro to be specific for cytomegalovirus antigens. According to the authors, the approach could potentially be generalized to other disease states and immunological phenotypes. A cluster of highly shared sequence variants was judged likely to represent a technical artifact of the sequencing pipeline. In a later genetic analysis, fewer N-insertions in productive TCRs were reported among donors in an Asian-associated ancestry cluster than the 666-donor mean. Sequencing depth was assumed to be roughly uniform across donors in the presence/absence analyses, though that assumption may not hold. At a false discovery rate of 0.05, a later analysis linked about 16,000 TCR beta sequences to specific HLA alleles.

The library was produced with the immunoSEQ multiplex PCR assay. The multiplex PCR relied on a mix of 60 forward primers for TCR Vbeta segments and 13 reverse primers for TCR Jbeta segments. The CDR3 region of rearranged TCR beta genes was amplified from genomic DNA with a multiplex PCR assay. Amplified TCR beta libraries were sequenced as 87-base-pair reads on the Illumina HiSeq System. The original methods were these. A later analysis tallied tens of millions of unique TCR beta chains across the 666 repertoires, and 10 million to 11 million of those chains were shared by two or more donors. To remove PCR and sequencing errors, raw reads were error-corrected and collapsed into unique sequences using a nearest-neighbor algorithm that merged closely related sequences. V, D and J gene segments were assigned by aligning CDR3 sequences to IMGT reference sequences. For a sequence to be retained, a match of at least six nucleotides to both a V gene segment and a J gene segment was required. A rearrangement was called productive if the CDR3 had no stop codons and remained in frame with V and J, and every other rearrangement was called non-productive. Following IMGT convention, CDR3 was defined as the stretch from the second conserved V-encoded cysteine up to the conserved J-encoded phenylalanine. The earlier analysis of fewer than 700 of the donors excluded sequences that lacked an unambiguous match to a single V gene segment. In an earlier analysis of 587 of the donors, V segments were called functional above 56.7% productive rearrangements and were called segregating when the between-donor standard deviation exceeded 5%. A statistical classification framework was developed to diagnose cytomegalovirus status using the catalog of TCR beta chain sequences. In a later analysis, V and J genes were assigned by comparing TCR nucleotide sequences against IMGT/GENE-DB human TR gene sequences. Using the TCRdist pipeline, a later analysis assigned CDR3 sequences along with most-parsimonious VDJ recombination scenarios. A later analysis defined each TCR beta chain by its CDR3 amino acid sequence plus V-gene family, and excluded reads lacking a unique V-gene family. To address suspected cross-contamination and a sequencing artifact, a later analysis removed 592 highly shared, low-generation-probability nucleotide sequences. In a later analysis, a clonal expansion index was calculated for each public chain from normalized within-repertoire ranks of inferred template counts. Generation probabilities in a later analysis came from a VDJ recombination model fitted to out-of-frame rearrangements, and those results were checked against IGoR. A later analysis scored TCR-TCR, TCR-HLA and TCR-CMV co-occurrence with hypergeometric tests, applying a repertoire-size bias correction to TCR pairs. In a later analysis, false discovery rates were estimated by permuting HLA or CMV assignments 20 times. In a later analysis, co-occurring TCRs were grouped with DBSCAN, and TCRdist sequence similarity was added when clustering was performed within HLA-allele-positive subsets. Repertoires with fewer than 30,000 or more than 120,000 public chains, plus five repertoires with anomalous nucleotide sharing, were excluded from co-occurrence clustering. The immuneACCESS repertoire file appears here via TCRdb, limited to in-frame rearrangements. These files lack a portion of the clones; in checked studies, under half of the deficit traces to unresolved V genes, and the cause of the others is not known. V, J and clone size are taken as reported in that table, and D and trimming were inferred from the DNA itself. This sample is represented by 160,000 or so clones; roughly 80% of them were singletons. The ten top clones hold about 4.5% of the sample.

In total, roughly 670 healthy bone marrow donors made up the cohort. Cohort members were all nominally healthy when sampled, although unrecorded immune exposures were likely present. The donor was CMV seronegative and was included in the group of 352 seronegative cohort members. A peripheral blood sample was collected from each donor, and TCR beta sequencing was performed on peripheral blood mononuclear cells. Genomic DNA was extracted from the blood cell samples with the Qiagen DNeasy Blood Extraction Kit. The sample consisted of PBMCs. The receptor comes from a young man in good health and CMV-seronegative.

The sequenced DNA: TGTGCCAGCAGAATGACAGGGGTGGACATTCAGTACTTC. Translated, it reads CASRMTGVDIQYF. The chain is encoded by TRBV5-5 joined to TRBJ2-4, with 8 central nucleotides matching TRBD1. Per the germline V gene (reference sequence), SGHKS is the CDR1 and YYEKEE is the CDR2. The germline V end is reduced by 5 bases and the J end by 8 bases; junction bases left unmatched: 6. The CDR3 measures 13 amino acids from cysteine to phenylalanine. Here the CDR3 DNA is all that survives: 39 bases in frame from base 1.